This TCR beta chain was retrieved from a study of neoadjuvant anti-PD-1 for oral cavity cancer. At the level of the study: Patients mostly received three to four biweekly nivolumab doses at 3 mg/kg before surgery.

Losses at the gene ends were 8 bases for V and 0 bases for J; bases not matched to a gene: 16. The CDR3 totals 19 residues. Germline V gene sequence: CDR1 LNHDA, CDR2 SQIVND (reference sequence). With respect to this clone: Antigen unknown.

Study results and limitations: After neoadjuvant nivolumab, PBMC T cell clonality was significantly higher in non-responders than responders.

Six replicates per PBMC sample, mostly from about 500 ng of genomic DNA. Assay: immunoSEQ multiplex PCR; the TCRdb copy retains only in-frame clones and omits some. The profile covers tens of thousands of clones, with about four fifths appearing a single time and around 3.7% taken by the ten largest. The receptor comes from a person aged 35-79 years with oral cavity squamous cell carcinoma. The input for sequencing was PBMCs, taken before nivolumab (anti-PD-1) treatment. This rearrangement joins TRBV19 to TRBJ1-5, with 10 bases that match TRBD1. The CDR3 reads CASRYSPGQGLHSNQPQHF. The CDR3 DNA reads TGTGCCAGTCGGTACTCCCCGGGACAGGGGCTCCATAGCAATCAGCCCCAGCATTTT.